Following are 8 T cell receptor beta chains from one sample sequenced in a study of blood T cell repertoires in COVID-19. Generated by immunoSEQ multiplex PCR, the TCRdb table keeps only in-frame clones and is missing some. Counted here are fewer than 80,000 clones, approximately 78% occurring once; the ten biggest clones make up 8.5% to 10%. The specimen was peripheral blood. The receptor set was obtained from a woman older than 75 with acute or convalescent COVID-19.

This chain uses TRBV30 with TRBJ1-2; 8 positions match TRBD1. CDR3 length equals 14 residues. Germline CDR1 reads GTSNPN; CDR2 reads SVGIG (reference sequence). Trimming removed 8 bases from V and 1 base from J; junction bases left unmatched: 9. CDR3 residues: CAAAGQGRNYGYTF. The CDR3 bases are TGTGCCGCAGCAGGACAGGGACGTAACTATGGCTACACCTTC.

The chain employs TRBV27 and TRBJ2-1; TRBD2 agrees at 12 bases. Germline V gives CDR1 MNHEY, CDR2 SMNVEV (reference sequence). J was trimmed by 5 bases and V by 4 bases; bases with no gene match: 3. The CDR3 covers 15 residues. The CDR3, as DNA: TGTGCCAGCAGTTCGACTAGCGGGGGTAACAATGAGCAGTTCTTC. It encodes CASSSTSGGNNEQFF.

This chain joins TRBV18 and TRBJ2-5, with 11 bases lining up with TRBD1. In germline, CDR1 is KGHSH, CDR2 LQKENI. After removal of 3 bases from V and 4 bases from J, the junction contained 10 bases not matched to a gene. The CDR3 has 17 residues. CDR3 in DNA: TGTGCCAGCTCACCGATAAAAAGGACAGGGGGCCGAGAGACCCAGTACTTC. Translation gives CASSPIKRTGGRETQYF.

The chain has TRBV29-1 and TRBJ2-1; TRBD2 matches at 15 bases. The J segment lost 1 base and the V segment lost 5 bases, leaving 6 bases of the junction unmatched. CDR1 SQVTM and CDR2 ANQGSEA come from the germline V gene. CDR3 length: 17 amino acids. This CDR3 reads CSVNGLAGGLSYNEQFF. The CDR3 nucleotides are TGCAGCGTTAATGGACTAGCGGGGGGGCTTTCCTACAATGAGCAGTTCTTC.

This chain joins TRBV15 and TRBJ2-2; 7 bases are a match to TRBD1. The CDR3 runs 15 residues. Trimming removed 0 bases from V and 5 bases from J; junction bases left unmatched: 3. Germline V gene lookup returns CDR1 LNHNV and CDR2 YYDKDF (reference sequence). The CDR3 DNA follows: TGTGCCACCAGCAGAGATAGGGACAGTACCGGGGAGCTGTTTTTT. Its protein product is CATSRDRDSTGELFF.

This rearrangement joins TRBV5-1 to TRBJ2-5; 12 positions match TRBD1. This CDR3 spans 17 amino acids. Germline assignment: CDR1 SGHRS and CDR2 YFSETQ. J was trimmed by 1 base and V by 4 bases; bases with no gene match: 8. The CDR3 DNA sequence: TGCGCCAGCAGCCCGGGACAGGGGGCGACCTTCCAAGAGACCCAGTACTTC. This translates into CASSPGQGATFQETQYF. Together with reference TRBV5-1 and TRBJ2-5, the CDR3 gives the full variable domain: KAGVTQTPRYLIKTRGQQVTLSCSPISGHRSVSWYQQTPGQGLQFLFEYFSETQRNKGNFPGRFSGRQFSNSRSEMNVSTLELGDSALYLCASSPGQGATFQETQYFGPGTRLLVL.

This CDR3 reads CASSVERSSPLHF. As DNA, the CDR3 is TGCGCCAGCAGCGTAGAAAGGAGTTCACCCCTCCACTTT. The chain joins TRBV10-1 to TRBJ1-6; D is undetermined. This CDR3 is 13 amino acids long. V was clipped by 6 bases and J by 9 bases, with 12 bases between them. Per germline, CDR1 WNHNN and CDR2 SYGVQD (reference sequence).

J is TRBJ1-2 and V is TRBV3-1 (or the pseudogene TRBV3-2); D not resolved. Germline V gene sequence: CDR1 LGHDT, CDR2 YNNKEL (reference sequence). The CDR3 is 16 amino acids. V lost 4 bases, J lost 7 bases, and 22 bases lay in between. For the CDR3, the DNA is TGTGCCAGCAGCCCGCCCTACCATCGACCCGGCGGTGGCTACACCTTC. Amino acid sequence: CASSPPYHRPGGGYTF.